This is a list of T cell receptor beta chains from one sample in a study of blood T cell repertoires in COVID-19. Clones were read by immunoSEQ multiplex PCR, and TCRdb kept only the in-frame ones, dropping some. The repertoire holds 190,000 or so clones, with about 87% as singletons. The sequenced sample consisted of peripheral blood. The receptor source for this set is a woman between 18 and 30 years old who had recovered from COVID-19. Both conserved end residues are trimmed from each CDR3. D genes are given only for firm matches. The size of a clone is reported for some rows only, either as once, few or many, or as a class for expanded clones.

d_gene,v_gene,j_gene,abundance,CDR3aa
-,TRBV5-6,TRBJ2-2,-,ASSFRGSTGELF
TRBD2,TRBV19,TRBJ2-1,once,ASRSGGREYNEQF
TRBD1,TRBV6-2/TRBV6-3,TRBJ2-2,once,ASSEGQELTGELF
-,TRBV6-6,TRBJ1-2,-,ASSYSDSRYGYT
-,TRBV4-2,TRBJ1-4,-,ASSQAGIGEKLF
TRBD1,TRBV15,TRBJ2-7,-,ATSSRGQGKYEQY
TRBD2,TRBV4-1,TRBJ2-2,few,ASSQDSPSGTYTGELF
TRBD2,TRBV5-4,TRBJ2-2,-,ASSLAGGTGELF
-,TRBV7-6,TRBJ2-1,-,ASRYGRMSEQF
-,TRBV19,TRBJ1-6,few,ASSTTSNSPLH
-,TRBV6-1,TRBJ1-5,-,ASSEEGSNQPQH
TRBD1,TRBV4-1,TRBJ1-2,-,ASSQAIDRGYGYT
-,TRBV2,TRBJ2-3,-,ASAGLTHEGTQY
-,TRBV3-1/TRBV3-2,TRBJ1-4,once,ASSQVGPTNEKLF
TRBD1,TRBV7-9,TRBJ2-3,-,ASSRDRAADTQY
TRBD2,TRBV7-3,TRBJ2-1,-,ASSLNRGTNHHNEQF
TRBD1,TRBV18,TRBJ1-1,-,ASSPQGARTEAF
-,TRBV19,TRBJ2-5,once,ASSIGPYQETQY
TRBD2,TRBV7-3,TRBJ2-2,many,ASSLISGSGGAGELF
-,TRBV9,TRBJ2-2,-,ASSVGSTGELF
TRBD2,TRBV6-5,TRBJ2-7,-,ASSFRGGIHEQY
TRBD2,TRBV14,TRBJ2-3,-,ASSLLAGGPDTQY
-,TRBV3-1/TRBV3-2,TRBJ1-2,-,ASSQVAGVGYGYT
TRBD1,TRBV2,TRBJ2-2,-,ASSEPTGGRTGELF
-,TRBV6-1,TRBJ2-1,-,ASSADLAISSYNEQF
TRBD1,TRBV29-1,TRBJ1-2,-,SVEAETGIDGYT
TRBD1,TRBV7-2,TRBJ1-2,-,ASSVGQGTYGYT
-,TRBV11-2,TRBJ2-5,-,ASSLAFVETQY
TRBD1,TRBV5-4,TRBJ2-7,-,ASSTDRGTYEQY
-,TRBV19,TRBJ2-1,-,ASSGLSSYNEQF
-,TRBV29-1,TRBJ1-3,-,SGAMSFSGNTIY
-,TRBV6-5,TRBJ2-5,-,ASTRGTKETQY
-,TRBV6-6,TRBJ1-1,-,ASSYGGGAGTEAF
TRBD1,TRBV7-8,TRBJ2-7,-,ASSSLPGQGSDEQY
-,TRBV7-3,TRBJ2-3,-,ASSLRGSTDTQY
-,TRBV5-4,TRBJ1-2,-,ASSLKLQGNYGYT
TRBD2,TRBV5-4,TRBJ2-2,-,ASSLTSGGITGELF
-,TRBV2,TRBJ1-5,-,ASSDFQNQPQH
TRBD2,TRBV9,TRBJ2-3,-,ASSPRPQIPWTSGITDTQY
TRBD2,TRBV27,TRBJ2-1,-,ASSFVAGGPHNEQF
-,TRBV7-2,TRBJ1-1,-,SSSKWGTVNTEAF
-,TRBV23-1,TRBJ2-3,-,ASSQPRAREY
TRBD1,TRBV2,TRBJ1-5,-,ASKRQGTGQPQH
-,TRBV3-1/TRBV3-2,TRBJ2-3,-,ASSPSTSGVRTDTQY